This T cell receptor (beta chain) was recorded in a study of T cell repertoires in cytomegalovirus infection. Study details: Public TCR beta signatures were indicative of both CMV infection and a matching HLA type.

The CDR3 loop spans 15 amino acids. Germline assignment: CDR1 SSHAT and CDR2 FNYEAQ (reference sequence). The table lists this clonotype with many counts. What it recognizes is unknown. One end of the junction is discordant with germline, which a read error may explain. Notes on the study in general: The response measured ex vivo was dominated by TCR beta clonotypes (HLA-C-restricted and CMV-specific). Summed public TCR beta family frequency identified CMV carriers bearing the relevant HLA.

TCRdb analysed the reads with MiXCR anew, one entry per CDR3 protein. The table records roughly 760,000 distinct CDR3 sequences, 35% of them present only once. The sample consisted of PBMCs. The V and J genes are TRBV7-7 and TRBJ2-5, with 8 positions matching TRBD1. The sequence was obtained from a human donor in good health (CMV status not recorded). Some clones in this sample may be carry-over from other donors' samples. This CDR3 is CASSRDTGGQETQYF. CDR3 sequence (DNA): TGTGCTAGCAGCCGTGATACAGGGGGACAAGAGACCCAGTACTTC. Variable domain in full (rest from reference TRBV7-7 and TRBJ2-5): GAGVSQSPRYKVTKRGQDVTLRCDPISSHATLYWYQQALGQGPEFLTYFNYEAQPDKSGLPSDRFSAERPEGSISTLTIQRTEQRDSAMYRCASSRDTGGQETQYFGPGTRLLVL.